A single sample is the source of the 25 T cell receptor beta chains below, sequenced in a study of T cells in Graves' hyperthyroidism and ophthalmopathy. Researchers took RNA transcripts and amplified the TCR beta CDR3 regions from them. HTBI primers were used for first-round RT-PCR of the TCR CDR3. TCRdb re-analysed the multiplex PCR reads in MiXCR, keeping a single row per CDR3 protein. The sample yields hundreds of thousands of distinct CDR3 sequences, over 11% seen once. The material sequenced was blood. The receptor source for this set is a man aged 45-60 years with Graves' ophthalmopathy.

The sample holds many counts of this clonotype. The chain carries TRBV6-5 and TRBJ2-1; possible D gene TRBD2, 6 bases. The CDR3 is 16 residues long. Germline CDR1 MNHEY, CDR2 SVGAGI. V gave up 2 bases and J gave up 8 bases, with 19 bases separating them. CDR3 sequence reads: CASSYPRGGRGYEQFF. In DNA form, the CDR3 reads TGTGCCAGCAGTTACCCGAGGGGAGGCCGTGGGTATGAGCAGTTCTTC.

In this sample, this clonotype turned up a few times. The genes are TRBV12-5 and TRBJ1-5; D not certain. Germline lookup yields CDR1 LGHNT and CDR2 FRNRAP. This CDR3 region has 15 residues. Between the trimmed V and J ends, which lost 0 bases and 4 bases, there was a span of 10 bases. CDR3 nucleotide sequence: TGTGCTAGTGGTTTGGTGGGTGGGTCGAATCAGCCCCAGCATTTT. Protein sequence: CASGLVGGSNQPQHF.

This clonotype occurred a few times. J is TRBJ1-1 and V is TRBV19, with no clear D. The germline V gene has CDR1 LNHDA and CDR2 SQIVND (reference sequence). V shed 3 bases and J shed 1 base, with 15 bases lying between them. The CDR3 extends over 16 amino acids. The CDR3 DNA reads TGTGCCAGTAGTATCGAACCTTTCGGACCGAACACTGAAGCTTTCTTT. Translating it yields CASSIEPFGPNTEAFF.

This clonotype was seen only a few times. The chain couples TRBV12-3 or TRBV12-4 to TRBJ2-7, with D perhaps matching TRBD1 (7 bases). The CDR3 has 14 residues. V lost 6 bases and J lost 7, with 19 bases in between. The CDR3 loop is CASSLRDSPREQYF. The CDR3 nucleotides are TGTGCCAGCAGCTTGCGGGACAGCCCTCGGGAGCAGTACTTC.

This clonotype showed up many times. The V gene is TRBV5-1, the J gene TRBJ1-5, with a possible D match to TRBD1 (5 bases). The CDR3 is 17 residues long. V gave up 4 bases and J gave up 11 bases, with 28 bases separating them. Germline V gene sequence: CDR1 SGHRS, CDR2 YFSETQ. CDR3 protein: CASSPGEAWGNFKAQHF. The CDR3 nucleotides are TGCGCCAGCAGCCCGGGGGAGGCGTGGGGCAATTTTAAGGCCCAGCATTTT.

The chain couples TRBV28 to TRBJ1-4; 7 nucleotides align to TRBD1. The CDR3 loop spans 14 amino acids. CDR1 MDHEN and CDR2 SYDVKM come from the germline V gene. V lost 6 bases and J lost 7; bases outside the gene matches: 8. The CDR3 sequence: CASSLTGPTEKLFF. The DNA of the CDR3 is TGTGCCAGCAGCCTGACAGGGCCAACTGAAAAACTGTTTTTT.

V gene TRBV10-3 combines with J gene TRBJ2-5; the match to TRBD2 covers 12 bases. The V and J ends lost 7 bases and 6 bases, in that order; junction bases with no gene match: 9. Germline V gives CDR1 ENHRY, CDR2 SYGVKD. The CDR3 contains 15 residues. CDR3 DNA: TGTGCCATCAACCTAGCGGGAGGGCCCACCAAGACCCAGTACTTC. Its translation is CAINLAGGPTKTQYF.

The J gene is TRBJ1-1, the V gene TRBV12-3 or TRBV12-4; D remains unclear. With 7 bases removed from V and 0 bases from J, the gap between germline ends came to 9 bases. This CDR3 contains 13 residues. In DNA form, the CDR3 reads TGTGCCAGCAAGAGGTCGATGAACACTGAAGCTTTCTTT. Its protein product is CASKRSMNTEAFF.

This clonotype was counted many times. The chain couples TRBV5-1 to TRBJ2-2, with D tentatively TRBD1 (6 bases). CDR1 is SGHRS, CDR2 YFSETQ, per germline. The CDR3 consists of 17 residues. Trimming stripped 0 bases from V and 6 bases from J, with 18 bases between. CDR3 loop: CASSLGSTGSVAGELFF. The CDR3 DNA follows: TGCGCCAGCAGCTTGGGCAGTACAGGGTCAGTTGCCGGGGAGCTGTTTTTT.

This clonotype has a count of ten or more. The chain recombines TRBV5-1 with TRBJ2-1; TRBD1 agrees at 8 bases. The CDR3 totals 15 residues. From germline, CDR1 is SGHRS and CDR2 YFSETQ. V lost 0 bases and J lost 9; bases outside the gene matches: 8. The CDR3: CASSLVGQVGGEQFF. The CDR3 DNA follows: TGCGCCAGCAGCTTGGTGGGACAGGTGGGGGGTGAGCAGTTCTTC.

The V gene is TRBV3-1, the J gene TRBJ1-3, with D hard to call. The germline CDR1 and CDR2 sequences are LGHDT and YNNKEL (reference sequence). V lost 4 bases and J lost 1, with 14 bases in between. This CDR3 region has 16 residues. CDR3: CASSRSLSGSGNTIYF. In DNA form, the CDR3 reads TGTGCCAGCAGCCGAAGTTTATCGGGTTCTGGAAACACCATATATTTT. Together with reference TRBV3-1 and TRBJ1-3, the CDR3 gives the full variable domain: DTAVSQTPKYLVTQMGNDKSIKCEQNLGHDTMYWYKQDSKKFLKIMFSYNNKELIINETVPNRFSPKSPDKAHLNLHINSLELGDSAVYFCASSRSLSGSGNTIYFGEGSWLTVV.

This clonotype has at least ten counts. The gene calls are TRBV7-9 and TRBJ1-3; tentative D call: TRBD1 (5 bases). The V end lost 4 bases, the J end lost 0 bases, and 13 bases lay between the germline ends. This CDR3 region has 16 residues. Germline V lookup: CDR1 SEHNR, CDR2 FQNEAQ (reference sequence). CDR3 DNA sequence: TGTGCCAGCAGCTCAATGGGGGAATTCTCTGGAAACACCATATATTTT. It is translated as CASSSMGEFSGNTIYF. Filled out from reference TRBV7-9 and TRBJ1-3, the complete variable domain reads DTGVSQNPRHKITKRGQNVTFRCDPISEHNRLYWYRQTLGQGPEFLTYFQNEAQLEKSRLLSDRFSAERPKGSFSTLEIQRTEQGDSAMYLCASSSMGEFSGNTIYFGEGSWLTVV.

This clonotype was detected ten times or more. The chain uses TRBV28 and TRBJ2-1; 8 nucleotides line up with TRBD2. There are 14 residues in the CDR3. Germline trimming cut 9 bases from V and 5 bases from J; bases unmatched to any gene: 9. CDR1 is MDHEN, CDR2 SYDVKM, per germline. The CDR3 here is CASRSSGGHNEQFF. The CDR3 DNA reads as TGTGCCAGTCGATCGAGCGGGGGCCACAATGAGCAGTTCTTC.

This clonotype came up many times. The rearrangement uses TRBV6-2 or TRBV6-3 and TRBJ2-7; TRBD1 matches 7 bases. J gave up 2 bases and V 5 bases, and 6 bases lay outside the gene matches. Germline CDR1 reads MNHEY; CDR2 reads SVGEGT. This CDR3 region has 14 residues. CDR3 residues: CASSRTGKPYEQYF. The CDR3 DNA reads TGTGCCAGCAGTCGGACAGGAAAACCCTACGAGCAGTACTTC.

This clonotype was recorded at least ten times. V usage is TRBV12-3 or TRBV12-4 and J usage is TRBJ2-4; D assignment may be TRBD1 or TRBD2 (5 bases each). Deletions cut 5 bases from V and 1 base from J, with 21 bases between. This CDR3 is built from 18 residues. The CDR3 loop reads CASSPTKMGDLAKNIQYF. The CDR3 DNA follows: TGTGCCAGCAGTCCCACCAAGATGGGGGATTTGGCCAAAAACATTCAGTACTTC.

This clonotype was seen more than once but under ten times. CDR3 nucleotides: TGTGCCAGCCAAGCCAATAGCGTGGCGAACACCGGGGAGCTGTTTTTT. Residues: CASQANSVANTGELFF. The chain recombines TRBV12-3 or TRBV12-4 with TRBJ2-2, with D possibly matching TRBD2 (5 bases). The CDR3 is 16 residues long. The V and J ends lost 8 bases and 0 bases respectively, with 16 bases between them.

The chain couples TRBV6-5 to TRBJ2-7, with TRBD2 matching over 7 bases. With 3 bases clipped from V and 6 bases from J, the junction kept 11 bases outside the gene matches. Germline V lookup: CDR1 MNHEY, CDR2 SVGAGI. The CDR3 totals 15 residues. The CDR3 region is CASSYGGSIPPEQYF. The CDR3 bases are TGTGCCAGCAGTTATGGCGGGAGTATCCCCCCCGAGCAGTACTTC.

This clonotype has at least ten counts. V gene TRBV28 combines with J gene TRBJ2-5; D is perhaps TRBD2 (5 bases). Germline assignment: CDR1 MDHEN and CDR2 SYDVKM. The CDR3 contains 15 residues. The germline V and J ends were trimmed by 6 bases and 2 bases, with 16 bases remaining between them. The CDR3 sequence is CASRASGSRQETQYF. The CDR3, as DNA: TGTGCCAGCAGAGCAAGCGGATCCAGACAAGAGACCCAGTACTTC. The full variable domain, its missing parts supplied by reference TRBV28 and TRBJ2-5, is DVKVTQSSRYLVKRTGEKVFLECVQDMDHENMFWYRQDPGLGLRLIYFSYDVKMKEKGDIPEGYSVSREKKERFSLILESASTNQTSMYLCASRASGSRQETQYFGPGTRLLVL.

Ten or more counts support this clonotype. J is TRBJ2-7 and V is TRBV5-6; D unresolved. The V and J ends lost 1 base and 0 bases respectively, with 8 bases between them. CDR1 and CDR2 from the germline V gene are SGHDT and YYEEEE. The CDR3 contains 14 residues. The CDR3 DNA sequence: TGTGCCAGCAGCTTGTTGACGGGCTCCTACGAGCAGTACTTC. Translated: CASSLLTGSYEQYF.

This clonotype turned up a few times. The chain combines TRBV7-9 with TRBJ2-7; 8 positions match TRBD1. This CDR3 has 15 residues. CDR1 is SEHNR, CDR2 FQNEAQ, per germline (reference sequence). V lost 1 base to trimming and J lost 5 bases; unmatched junction nucleotides: 7. The CDR3: CASSLVQGATDEQYF. The CDR3 nucleotides read TGTGCCAGCAGCTTAGTGCAGGGGGCTACTGACGAGCAGTACTTC.

This clonotype was seen repeatedly, ten times or more. The J gene is TRBJ1-1, the V gene TRBV5-1; a possible D gene is TRBD1 (6 bases). This CDR3 is built from 16 residues. Trimming stripped 3 bases from V and 1 base from J, with 16 bases between. Germline values: CDR1 SGHRS, CDR2 YFSETQ. CDR3 sequence reads: CASSSLGAEANTEAFF. CDR3 nucleotide sequence: TGCGCCAGCAGCTCCTTGGGGGCAGAAGCGAACACTGAAGCTTTCTTT. Drawing the rest from reference TRBV5-1 and TRBJ1-1, the complete variable domain is KAGVTQTPRYLIKTRGQQVTLSCSPISGHRSVSWYQQTPGQGLQFLFEYFSETQRNKGNFPGRFSGRQFSNSRSEMNVSTLELGDSALYLCASSSLGAEANTEAFFGQGTRLTVV.

This clonotype was observed at least ten times. The rearrangement links TRBV11-3 to TRBJ1-6, with 7 bases lining up with TRBD1. The trim removed 5 bases at V and 8 bases at J, leaving 6 bases unmatched. The CDR3 is 14 amino acids. In germline, CDR1 is SGHNT, CDR2 YENEEA. The CDR3 DNA reads TGTGCCAGCAGCGACAGGGTTTCGGATTCACCCCTCCACTTT. Translated, it gives CASSDRVSDSPLHF.

This clonotype was seen at least ten times. The genes are TRBV12-3 or TRBV12-4 and TRBJ2-2; D is perhaps TRBD1 (5 bases). Trimming shortened V by 7 bases and J by 2 bases, and 20 bases separated the two germline ends. The CDR3 consists of 17 residues. The CDR3, as DNA: TGTGCCAGCACCGACCTGACAGTCCATTTAAACACCGGGGAGCTGTTTTTT. It translates to CASTDLTVHLNTGELFF.

This clonotype was recorded a few times. The chain is built from TRBV12-3 or TRBV12-4 and TRBJ2-5; D gene ambiguous. The CDR3 contains 15 residues. Between the trimmed V and J ends, which lost 2 bases and 5 bases, there was a span of 15 bases. CDR3: CASSLFPSVSETQYF. CDR3 DNA: TGTGCCAGCAGTTTATTCCCTAGTGTTTCGGAGACCCAGTACTTC.

The CDR3 DNA sequence: TGTGCCACCAGTGAAGCGACCCCTGGCAATGAGCAGTTCTTC. Translation gives CATSEATPGNEQFF. The rearrangement links TRBV24-1 to TRBJ2-1; no clear D gene. Trimming left V 4 bases short and J 6 bases short, with 12 bases between. This CDR3 contains 14 residues. The germline V gene has CDR1 KGHDR and CDR2 SFDVKD.